The sample holds a few counts of the clone carrying this T cell receptor (beta chain). The antigen remains unidentified. RNA transcripts provided the source from which TCR beta CDR3 regions were amplified. The TCR CDR3 was amplified in a first-round RT-PCR using the HTBI primer set. Using its own MiXCR run on the multiplex PCR reads, TCRdb lists one record per CDR3 protein. The sample consists of approximately 530,000 distinct CDR3 sequences, 20% of them appearing once. The data derive from a study of T cells in Graves' hyperthyroidism and ophthalmopathy. Study-level points and caveats: Most clonotypes expanded in thyroid above 0.001 were likewise present in blood. Ophthalmopathy was distinguished from stable hyperthyroidism by 13 V-J signatures.

The PBMCs were taken from around 10 ml of fresh peripheral blood. J was trimmed by 9 bases and V by 0 bases; bases with no gene match: 4. This CDR3 spans 15 amino acids. Germline V CDR1 and CDR2: LGHNA, YNFKEQ. The specimen was blood. The chain combines TRBV4-2 with TRBJ2-1; 11 bases map to TRBD2. The TCR was taken from a man aged 40-50 years with Graves' ophthalmopathy. The CDR3: CASSQDTSGSGEQFF. CDR3 nucleotide sequence: TGTGCCAGCAGCCAAGATACTAGCGGGAGTGGTGAGCAGTTCTTC.